The entry below describes one T cell receptor (beta chain). Germline assignment: CDR1 SEHNR and CDR2 FQNEAQ (reference sequence). The CDR3 totals 14 residues. Trimming took off 5 bases at V and 1 base at J, with 11 bases between the two ends. The sample comes from a study of blood T cell repertoires in COVID-19. Study at large: PBMCs, B-cell-depleted T cells, or T cells were the source of the cDNA or gDNA that made up the material.

Profiling relied on immunoSEQ multiplex PCR, and the TCRdb table lists in-frame clones only, not all of them. The sample carries under 95,000 clones, 75% to 90% recorded once. V gene TRBV7-9 combines with J gene TRBJ1-2; the D gene is possibly TRBD1 (5 bases). Sequenced sample: peripheral blood. This TCR was sampled from an elderly woman with acute or convalescent COVID-19. CDR3 residues: CASSIPGLNYGYTF. CDR3 sequence (DNA): TGTGCCAGCAGCATACCGGGACTTAACTATGGCTACACCTTC.